The clone carrying this T cell receptor (beta chain) was counted many times. This entry comes from a study of neurological immune-mediated disorders. TCRdb ran MiXCR on the 5' RACE reads and lists one entry per CDR3 protein. The table lists tens of thousands of distinct CDR3 sequences, over 5% of them singletons. The material sequenced was PBMCs. The TCR was taken from a woman aged 35 to 49 in good health.

The CDR3 nucleotides are TGCAGTGCTAGAAACCCGAGGAGTGATGAAAAACTGTTTTTT. This gives the protein CSARNPRSDEKLFF. The chain combines TRBV20-1 with TRBJ1-4, with D uncertain. Germline CDR1 DFQATT, CDR2 SNEGSKA (reference sequence). V lost 2 bases and J lost 6, with 13 bases in between. This CDR3 is 14 amino acids long.